The T cell receptor beta chain under discussion was sequenced for a study of cytomegalovirus exposure and HLA in healthy donors. At the level of the study: An analysis done earlier identified 100 million to 140 million unique TCR beta sequences from about 180 million T cells. Study-wide results and caveats: According to reports, the classifier identified cytomegalovirus status with high specificity and sensitivity. There was a cluster of highly shared sequence variants that was likely a sequencing artifact.

At sampling all donors were nominally healthy, likely with unrecorded immune exposures. As concerns this clone: The antigen remains unidentified.

13 Jbeta primers and 60 Vbeta primers were used for the PCR. Some clones are missing from TCRdb's copy, which holds only in-frame ones; the method was immunoSEQ multiplex PCR. The repertoire has under 250,000 clones, just under 80% of them found once; the top ten carry less than 0.6%. The CDR3 has 16 amino acids. V shed 4 bases, J shed 6 bases, and the junction held 6 bases outside the gene matches. Germline loops: CDR1 LGHNA, CDR2 YNFKEQ. This TCR was sampled from a boy between 5 and 17 years old in good health and CMV-seronegative. The rearrangement links TRBV4-2 to TRBJ2-1, with TRBD2 matching 13 bases. Input material: PBMCs. The CDR3 sequence: CASSLTSGRARNEQFF. The CDR3 DNA reads as TGTGCCAGCAGCCTTACTAGCGGGAGGGCCCGCAATGAGCAGTTCTTC.